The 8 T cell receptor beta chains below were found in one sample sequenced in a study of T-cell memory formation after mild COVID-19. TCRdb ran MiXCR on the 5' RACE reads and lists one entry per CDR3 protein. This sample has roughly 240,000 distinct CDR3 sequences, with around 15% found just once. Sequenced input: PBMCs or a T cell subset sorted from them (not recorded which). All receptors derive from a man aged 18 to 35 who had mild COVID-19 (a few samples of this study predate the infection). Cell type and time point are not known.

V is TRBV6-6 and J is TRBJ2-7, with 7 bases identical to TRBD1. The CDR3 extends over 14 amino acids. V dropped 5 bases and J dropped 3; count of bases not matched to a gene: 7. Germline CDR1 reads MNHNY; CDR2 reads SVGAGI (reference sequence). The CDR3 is CASSKPGQIYEQYV. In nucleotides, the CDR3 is TGTGCCAGCAGTAAACCGGGACAGATCTACGAGCAGTACGTC.

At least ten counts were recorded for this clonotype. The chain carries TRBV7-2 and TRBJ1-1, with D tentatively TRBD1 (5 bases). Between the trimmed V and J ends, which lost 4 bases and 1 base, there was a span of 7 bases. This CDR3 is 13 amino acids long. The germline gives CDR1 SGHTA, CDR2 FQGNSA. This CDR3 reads CASSSDRNTEAFF. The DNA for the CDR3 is TGTGCCAGCAGCTCCGACAGGAACACTGAAGCTTTCTTT.

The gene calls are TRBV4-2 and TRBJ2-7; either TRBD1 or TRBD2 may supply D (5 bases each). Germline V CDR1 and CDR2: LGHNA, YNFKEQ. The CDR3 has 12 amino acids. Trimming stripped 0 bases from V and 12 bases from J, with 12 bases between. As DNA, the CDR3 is TGTGCCAGCAGCCAAGATTCGGGGCCACGGTACTTC. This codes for CASSQDSGPRYF.

The CDR3: CASSLPGGAYEQFF. CDR3 coding DNA: TGTGCCAGCAGCTTACCAGGGGGCGCATATGAGCAGTTCTTC. V and J are TRBV7-2 and TRBJ2-1; TRBD1 matches at 8 bases. Germline-derived CDR1 and CDR2 are SGHTA and FQGNSA. CDR3 size: 14 residues. Trimming removed 2 bases from V and 8 bases from J; junction bases left unmatched: 5.

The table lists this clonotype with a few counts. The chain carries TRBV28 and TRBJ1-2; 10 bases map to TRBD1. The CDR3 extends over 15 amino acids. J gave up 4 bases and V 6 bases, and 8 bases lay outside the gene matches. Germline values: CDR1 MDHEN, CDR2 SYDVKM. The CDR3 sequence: CASRTGTGVIYGYTF. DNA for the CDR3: TGTGCCAGCAGGACCGGGACAGGGGTGATCTATGGCTACACCTTC.

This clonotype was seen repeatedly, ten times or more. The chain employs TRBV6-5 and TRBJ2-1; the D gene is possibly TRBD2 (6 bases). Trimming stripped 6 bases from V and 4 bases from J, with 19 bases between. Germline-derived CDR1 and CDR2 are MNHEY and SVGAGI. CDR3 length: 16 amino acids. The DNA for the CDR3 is TGTGCCAGCAGACTCAACGGAGGGGTCCTATACAATGAGCAGTTCTTC. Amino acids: CASRLNGGVLYNEQFF.

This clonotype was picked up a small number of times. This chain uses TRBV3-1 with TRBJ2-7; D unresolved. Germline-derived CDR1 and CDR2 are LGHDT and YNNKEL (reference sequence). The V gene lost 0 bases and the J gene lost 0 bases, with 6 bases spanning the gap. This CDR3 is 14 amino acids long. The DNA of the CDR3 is TGTGCCAGCAGCCAAGACCCGAGCTCCTACGAGCAGTACGTC. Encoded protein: CASSQDPSSYEQYV.

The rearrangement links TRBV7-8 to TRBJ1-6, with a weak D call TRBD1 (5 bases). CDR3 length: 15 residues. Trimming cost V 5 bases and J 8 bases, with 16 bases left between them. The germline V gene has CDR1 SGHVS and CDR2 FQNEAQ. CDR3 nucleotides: TGTGCCAGCAGCAGCTGGCGGGGCTACGATTCACCCCTCCACTTT. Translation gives CASSSWRGYDSPLHF.